This T cell receptor beta chain was captured in a study of spatial heterogeneity in lung cancer. TCRdb processed the 5' RACE reads anew with MiXCR; each CDR3 protein has one entry. The sample lists more than 15,000 distinct CDR3 sequences; more than 5.5% were seen once. On this clonotype itself: The antigen remains undetermined. This beta chain came through as a stray read in a library set up for alpha chains, and its size says little.

The study's findings and limits: Mutation counts in tumors were tracked by counts of expanded intratumoral alpha and beta TCRs.

The germline V gene has CDR1 SGHTA and CDR2 FQGNSA. Trimming at V came to 4 bases and at J to 4 bases, leaving 7 bases not matched to a gene. This CDR3 region has 16 residues. Time point: sample taken at primary tumor resection. The source is a male donor with early-stage non-small cell lung cancer. The V call is TRBV7-2, the J call TRBJ2-1, with 10 bases identical to TRBD1. The sequences come from lung tumor tissue, collected at surgery. CDR3 sequence reads: CASSSDRDRGYNEQFF. DNA of the CDR3: TGTGCCAGCAGCTCCGACCGGGACAGGGGATACAATGAGCAGTTCTTC.